Each of the 26 T cell receptor beta chains below was sequenced from the same sample in a study of blood T cell repertoires in COVID-19. Some clones are missing from TCRdb's copy, which holds only in-frame ones; the method was immunoSEQ multiplex PCR. This sample carries roughly 310,000 clones, roughly 90% of them seen once, and the ten largest clones take less than 3.5%. Input material: peripheral blood. All receptors derive from a woman under 40 with COVID-19, enrolled during active disease.

This clone was seen just once. This sequence joins TRBV7-9 and TRBJ1-1, with D unresolved. Germline V gene lookup returns CDR1 SEHNR and CDR2 FQNEAQ (reference sequence). Deletions cut 5 bases from V and 6 bases from J, with 16 bases between. The CDR3 loop spans 14 amino acids. CDR3: CASSPEGSGAEAFF. The CDR3 DNA reads as TGTGCCAGCAGCCCAGAGGGTTCAGGAGCTGAAGCTTTCTTT.

This chain links TRBV5-6 with TRBJ1-1; a weak D match, TRBD1 (5 bases). The length of the CDR3 is 14 residues. From germline, CDR1 is SGHDT and CDR2 YYEEEE. Trimming shortened V by 3 bases and J by 5 bases, and 14 bases separated the two germline ends. The CDR3 here is CASSSTAKWTEAFF. The CDR3 nucleotides are TGTGCCAGCAGCTCGACAGCGAAGTGGACTGAAGCTTTCTTT.

The chain has TRBV5-1 and TRBJ1-3, with a tentative D call TRBD1 (6 bases). V gave up 5 bases and J gave up 4 bases, with 19 bases separating them. Germline CDR1 is SGHRS and CDR2 is YFSETQ. The CDR3 covers 16 residues. The DNA of the CDR3 is TGCGCCAGCAGACTGACATCCGGGACATCCGGAAACACCATATATTTT. Translated, it gives CASRLTSGTSGNTIYF. The whole variable domain, filled in from reference TRBV5-1 and TRBJ1-3, reads KAGVTQTPRYLIKTRGQQVTLSCSPISGHRSVSWYQQTPGQGLQFLFEYFSETQRNKGNFPGRFSGRQFSNSRSEMNVSTLELGDSALYLCASRLTSGTSGNTIYFGEGSWLTVV.

The rearrangement uses TRBV19 and TRBJ2-5; weak D call: TRBD1 (5 bases). The CDR3 covers 14 residues. V was pared by 8 bases and J by 5 bases, with 18 bases between. CDR1 is LNHDA, CDR2 SQIVND, per germline (reference sequence). Written as DNA, the CDR3 is TGTGCCAGTGCTATGACCCAGACAGAGGAGACCCAGTACTTC. Amino acid sequence: CASAMTQTEETQYF.

The chain employs TRBV2 and TRBJ1-2, with D possibly TRBD1 on 6 matching bases. The CDR3 length is 12 residues. CDR1 and CDR2 from the germline V gene are SNHLY and FYNNEI. V dropped 6 bases and J dropped 6 bases, with 11 bases sitting between them. The CDR3 loop is CASRKGGDGYTF. For the CDR3, the DNA is TGTGCCAGCAGAAAGGGGGGGGATGGCTACACCTTC.

This clone is a singleton in its sample. The chain combines TRBV28 with TRBJ2-7, with 8 bases identical to TRBD2. The ends lost 5 bases at V and 0 bases at J; junction bases unmatched: 9. Germline CDR1 is MDHEN and CDR2 is SYDVKM. This CDR3 is built from 16 residues. The CDR3 loop reads CASSPPGLVTSYEQYF. The CDR3, as DNA: TGTGCCAGCAGTCCTCCGGGACTAGTCACCTCCTACGAGCAGTACTTC.

The chain links TRBV10-3 to TRBJ2-7; 8 positions agree with TRBD2. CDR3 length: 15 amino acids. The trim removed 0 bases at V and 3 bases at J, leaving 4 bases unmatched. In germline, CDR1 is ENHRY, CDR2 SYGVKD. This CDR3 reads CAISESTSGSYEQYF. For the CDR3, the DNA is TGTGCCATCAGTGAGTCGACCAGCGGGAGCTACGAGCAGTACTTC.

This clone showed up just once. The chain joins TRBV11-2 to TRBJ1-1; 10 nucleotides line up with TRBD1. Losses at the gene ends were 5 bases for V and 2 bases for J; bases not matched to a gene: 5. The CDR3 loop spans 15 amino acids. Germline CDR1 and CDR2: SGHAT and FQNNGV. CDR3: CASSLRTGGNTEAFF. DNA for the CDR3: TGTGCCAGCAGCCTCAGGACAGGGGGAAACACTGAAGCTTTCTTT.

CDR3 bases: TGTGCCAGCAGCCAAGATCAACTCACCCCCAAGCAGTACTTC. It yields the protein CASSQDQLTPKQYF. This sequence joins TRBV3-1 (or the pseudogene TRBV3-2) and TRBJ2-7; no firm D call. CDR3 length: 14 amino acids. The V gene lost 0 bases and the J gene lost 8 bases, with 14 bases spanning the gap. Germline V gives CDR1 LGHDT, CDR2 YNNKEL (reference sequence).

The chain recombines TRBV18 with TRBJ1-1, with D maybe TRBD1 (6 bases). V lost 1 base, J lost 5 bases, and 17 bases lay in between. The CDR3 totals 16 residues. Per germline, CDR1 KGHSH and CDR2 LQKENI. The DNA of the CDR3 is TGTGCCAGCTCACCACTCGGGGCCATCCAGGGGACTGAAGCTTTCTTT. Translating gives CASSPLGAIQGTEAFF.

CDR3 protein: CASSRGGESTDTQYF. For the CDR3, the DNA is TGTGCCAGCAGCCGGGGGGGAGAAAGTACAGATACGCAGTATTTT. The gene calls are TRBV11-3 and TRBJ2-3; 8 bases are a match to TRBD2. The CDR3 has 15 amino acids. The germline V gene has CDR1 SGHNT and CDR2 YENEEA. Unmatched junction bases numbered 7, after V lost 5 bases and J lost 3 bases.

The chain is built from TRBV2 and TRBJ2-1, with TRBD2 matching over 11 bases. This CDR3 is 15 amino acids long. Germline-derived CDR1 and CDR2 are SNHLY and FYNNEI. V dropped 5 bases and J dropped 4; count of bases not matched to a gene: 4. CDR3 DNA sequence: TGTGCCAGCAGTAGACTAGCGGGACAATACAATGAGCAGTTCTTC. Residues: CASSRLAGQYNEQFF.

This clone has more than one count but fewer than ten. The chain links TRBV9 to TRBJ2-3, with D possibly TRBD1 on 6 matching bases. Looked up from germline, CDR1 is SGDLS and CDR2 is YYNGEE. This CDR3 contains 16 residues. Trimming removed 5 bases at V and 4 bases at J, with 20 bases between. CDR3 protein: CASSMDSRVPPDTQYF. The DNA for the CDR3 is TGTGCCAGCAGTATGGACAGCAGAGTCCCCCCAGATACGCAGTATTTT.

As for this clone: Other DNA sequences in this sample translate to the same CDR3. The V call is TRBV18, the J call TRBJ1-5; 8 bases are shared with TRBD1. From germline, CDR1 is KGHSH and CDR2 LQKENI. V gave up 3 bases and J gave up 5 bases; unmatched junction bases: 6. The CDR3 length is 15 residues. CDR3 DNA sequence: TGTGCCAGCTCACCGGGGACAGGTTGGGATCAGCCCCAGCATTTT. This encodes CASSPGTGWDQPQHF.

The chain has TRBV6-5 and TRBJ2-3, with TRBD2 matching over 10 bases. Germline CDR1 reads MNHEY; CDR2 reads SVGAGI. The CDR3 has 16 amino acids. V gave up 4 bases and J gave up 0 bases; unmatched junction bases: 4. The CDR3 nucleotides are TGTGCCAGCAGTTCCCTTAGCGGGAGGAGCACAGATACGCAGTATTTT. Its protein is CASSSLSGRSTDTQYF.

This clone is a singleton in its sample. The V gene is TRBV9, the J gene TRBJ2-7; 9 bases agree with TRBD1. Germline values: CDR1 SGDLS, CDR2 YYNGEE. J was trimmed by 6 bases and V by 4 bases; bases with no gene match: 8. This CDR3 is built from 14 residues. CDR3 region: CASSTTGGISEQYF. The DNA of the CDR3 is TGTGCCAGCAGCACGACAGGGGGAATTTCCGAGCAGTACTTC.

This clone has just one count. The chain carries TRBV3-1 (or the pseudogene TRBV3-2) and TRBJ2-1; 8 positions agree with TRBD2. The ends lost 2 bases at V and 8 bases at J; junction bases unmatched: 11. CDR3 length: 16 amino acids. Per germline, CDR1 LGHDT and CDR2 YNNKEL (reference sequence). Here the CDR3 DNA reads TGTGCCAGCAGCCAACTTAGCGGGGTCGGTTTGTATGAGCAGTTCTTC. Amino acid sequence: CASSQLSGVGLYEQFF.

The chain links TRBV30 to TRBJ1-6; 10 positions agree with TRBD1. The CDR3 has 15 amino acids. Trimming cost V 3 bases and J 10 bases; bases outside gene matches: 9. Looked up from germline, CDR1 is GTSNPN and CDR2 is SVGIG (reference sequence). CDR3 sequence (DNA): TGTGCCTGGAGCATATCCGGGACAGGGGACTCACCCCTCCACTTT. Protein product: CAWSISGTGDSPLHF.

The chain recombines TRBV19 with TRBJ2-2; 11 bases align to TRBD2. V dropped 5 bases and J dropped 6; count of bases not matched to a gene: 8. The CDR3 contains 16 residues. Per germline, CDR1 LNHDA and CDR2 SQIVND (reference sequence). The DNA of the CDR3 is TGTGCCAGTAGTCCCCGGATAGCGGGAGGGGCCGGGGAGCTGTTTTTT. It codes for CASSPRIAGGAGELFF. Combining the CDR3 with reference TRBV19 and TRBJ2-2 gives the whole variable domain DGGITQSPKYLFRKEGQNVTLSCEQNLNHDAMYWYRQDPGQGLRLIYYSQIVNDFQKGDIAEGYSVSREKKESFPLTVTSAQKNPTAFYLCASSPRIAGGAGELFFGEGSRLTVL.

This sequence joins TRBV15 and TRBJ2-3, with a tentative D call TRBD2 (6 bases). From germline, CDR1 is LNHNV and CDR2 YYDKDF (reference sequence). V shed 0 bases and J shed 5 bases, with 12 bases lying between them. The CDR3 sequence is 15 residues long. The CDR3: CATSRDATRGDTQYF. The DNA for the CDR3 is TGTGCCACCAGCAGAGATGCGACTAGAGGAGATACGCAGTATTTT.

V gene TRBV30 combines with J gene TRBJ1-2, with a possible D match to TRBD1 (5 bases). The CDR3 runs to 11 residues. Trimming removed 3 bases at V and 7 bases at J, with 9 bases between. CDR1 and CDR2 from the germline V gene are GTSNPN and SVGIG (reference sequence). CDR3 region: CAWRGGAGYTF. DNA for the CDR3: TGTGCCTGGAGGGGAGGGGCTGGCTACACCTTC.

The rearrangement links TRBV5-1 to TRBJ2-1, with 7 bases matching TRBD2. The CDR3 sequence is 15 residues long. Germline V gene lookup returns CDR1 SGHRS and CDR2 YFSETQ. Trimming cost V 0 bases and J 2 bases; bases outside gene matches: 2. DNA of the CDR3: TGCGCCAGCAGCTTGGAGGCGGGAGCCTACAATGAGCAGTTCTTC. Its protein product is CASSLEAGAYNEQFF.

The gene calls are TRBV9 and TRBJ1-2; D uncertain. Looked up from germline, CDR1 is SGDLS and CDR2 is YYNGEE. V lost 4 bases and J lost 5, with 18 bases in between. CDR3 length equals 15 residues. The CDR3 loop is CASSSQVGSEYGYTF. The CDR3 DNA reads as TGTGCCAGCAGCTCCCAGGTTGGTTCAGAGTATGGCTACACCTTC.

The genes are TRBV30 and TRBJ1-3; no definite D call. CDR1 GTSNPN and CDR2 SVGIG come from the germline V gene (reference sequence). Trimming took 2 bases from V and 9 from J, leaving 20 bases between them. This CDR3 is built from 15 residues. CDR3 protein: CAWSTTEPLFVTIYF. Written as DNA, the CDR3 is TGTGCCTGGAGTACAACAGAGCCCCTGTTTGTCACCATATATTTT.

This clone has just one count. The chain is built from TRBV11-2 and TRBJ2-1; TRBD2 aligns across 12 bases. After removal of 3 bases from V and 8 bases from J, the junction contained 5 bases not matched to a gene. Germline V gene sequence: CDR1 SGHAT, CDR2 FQNNGV. The CDR3 extends over 15 amino acids. CDR3 protein: CASSFRLAGEYEQFF. In nucleotides, the CDR3 is TGTGCCAGCAGCTTCCGACTAGCGGGAGAATATGAGCAGTTCTTC.

The chain joins TRBV18 to TRBJ1-2, with D perhaps TRBD1 (6 bases). CDR1 is KGHSH and CDR2 is LQKENI in the germline V gene. The CDR3 contains 15 residues. The V end lost 6 bases, the J end lost 0 bases, and 14 bases lay between the germline ends. The CDR3 spells CASSPRQAPNYGYTF. The CDR3 DNA follows: TGTGCCAGCTCGCCCCGACAGGCTCCTAACTATGGCTACACCTTC.